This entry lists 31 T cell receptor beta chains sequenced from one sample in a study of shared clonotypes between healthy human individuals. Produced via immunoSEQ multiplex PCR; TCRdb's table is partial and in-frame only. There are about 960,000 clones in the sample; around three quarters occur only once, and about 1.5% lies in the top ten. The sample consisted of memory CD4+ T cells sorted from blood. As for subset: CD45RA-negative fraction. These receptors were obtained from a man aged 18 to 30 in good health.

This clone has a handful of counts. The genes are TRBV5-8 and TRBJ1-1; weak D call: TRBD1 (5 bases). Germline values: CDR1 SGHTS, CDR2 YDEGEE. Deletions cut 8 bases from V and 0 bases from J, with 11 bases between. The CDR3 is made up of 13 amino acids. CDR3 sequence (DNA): TGTGCCAGAACCTTACAGGTGAACACTGAAGCTTTCTTT. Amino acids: CARTLQVNTEAFF.

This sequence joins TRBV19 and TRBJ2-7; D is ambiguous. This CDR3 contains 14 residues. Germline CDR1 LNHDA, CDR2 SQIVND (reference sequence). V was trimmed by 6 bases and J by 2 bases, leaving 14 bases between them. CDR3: CASSTRQAPYEQYF. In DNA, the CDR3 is TGTGCCAGTAGCACTCGGCAGGCCCCCTACGAGCAGTACTTC.

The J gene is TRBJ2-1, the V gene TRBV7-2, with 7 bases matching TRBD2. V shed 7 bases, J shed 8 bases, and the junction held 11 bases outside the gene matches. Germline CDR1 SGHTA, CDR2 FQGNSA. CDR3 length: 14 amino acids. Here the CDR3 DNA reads TGTGCCAGCACCTTCGAAGCGGGATATCATGAGCAGTTCTTC. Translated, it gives CASTFEAGYHEQFF.

The CDR3 spells CASSLEAGSNTEAFF. CDR3 DNA: TGTGCCAGCAGCTTGGAGGCAGGGTCGAACACTGAAGCTTTCTTT. This rearrangement joins TRBV5-4 to TRBJ1-1; D is perhaps TRBD1 (5 bases). The CDR3 has 15 residues. The ends were cut back, 0 bases at V and 1 base at J, with 10 bases in the middle. Germline CDR1 is SGHNT and CDR2 is YYREEE (reference sequence). The entire variable domain, with the rest obtained from reference TRBV5-4 and TRBJ1-1, is as follows: ETGVTQSPTHLIKTRGQQVTLRCSSQSGHNTVSWYQQALGQGPQFIFQYYREEENGRGNFPPRFSGLQFPNYSSELNVNALELDDSALYLCASSLEAGSNTEAFFGQGTRLTVV.

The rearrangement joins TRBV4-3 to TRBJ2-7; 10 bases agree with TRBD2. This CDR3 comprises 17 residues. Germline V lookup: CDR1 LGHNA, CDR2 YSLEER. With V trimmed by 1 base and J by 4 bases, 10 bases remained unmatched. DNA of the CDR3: TGCGCCAGCAGCCAAGTAGCAGGACTAGCGGATCCTTACGAGCAGTACTTC. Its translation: CASSQVAGLADPYEQYF.

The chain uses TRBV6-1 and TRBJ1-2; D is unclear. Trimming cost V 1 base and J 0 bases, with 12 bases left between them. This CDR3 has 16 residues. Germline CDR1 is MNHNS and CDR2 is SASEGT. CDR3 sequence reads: CASSEVNFLSNYGYTF. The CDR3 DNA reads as TGTGCCAGCAGTGAAGTAAATTTTCTATCTAACTATGGCTACACCTTC.

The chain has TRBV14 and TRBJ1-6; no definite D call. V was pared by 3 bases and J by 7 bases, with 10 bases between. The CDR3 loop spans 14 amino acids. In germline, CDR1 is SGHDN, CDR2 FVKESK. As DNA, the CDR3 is TGTGCCAGCAGCCAGCGGGCGAAGAATTCACCCCTCCACTTT. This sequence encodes CASSQRAKNSPLHF.

CDR3 DNA: TGTGCCAGCAGCTTATTCCAGTCTCCGAGTGAAGCTTTCTTT. This sequence encodes CASSLFQSPSEAFF. This chain connects TRBV7-9 to TRBJ1-1; D gene ambiguous. The V end was cut by 2 bases, the J end by 7 bases, with 14 bases between. The CDR3 runs 14 residues. CDR1 is SEHNR and CDR2 is FQNEAQ in the germline V gene (reference sequence). The whole variable domain, filled in from reference TRBV7-9 and TRBJ1-1, reads DTGVSQNPRHKITKRGQNVTFRCDPISEHNRLYWYRQTLGQGPEFLTYFQNEAQLEKSRLLSDRFSAERPKGSFSTLEIQRTEQGDSAMYLCASSLFQSPSEAFFGQGTRLTVV.

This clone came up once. This CDR3 is CASRAGGGRSYEQYF. CDR3 in DNA: TGCGCCAGCCGAGCGGGGGGCGGAAGAAGCTACGAGCAGTACTTC. This chain uses TRBV5-1 with TRBJ2-7; 9 positions match TRBD2. J was trimmed by 3 bases and V by 7 bases; bases with no gene match: 11. Germline values: CDR1 SGHRS, CDR2 YFSETQ. The CDR3 runs to 15 residues.

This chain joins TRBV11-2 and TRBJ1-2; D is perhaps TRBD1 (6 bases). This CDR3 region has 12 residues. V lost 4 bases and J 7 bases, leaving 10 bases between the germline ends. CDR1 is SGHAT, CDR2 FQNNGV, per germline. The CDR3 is CASSYIRGGYTF. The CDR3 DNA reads TGTGCCAGCAGCTACATCAGGGGTGGCTACACCTTC.

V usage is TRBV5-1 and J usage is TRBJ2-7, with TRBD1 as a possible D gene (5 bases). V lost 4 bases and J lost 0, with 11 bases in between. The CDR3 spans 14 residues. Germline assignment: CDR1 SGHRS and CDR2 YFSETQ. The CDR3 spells CASSTRTLSYEQYF. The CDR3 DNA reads TGCGCCAGCAGCACAAGGACACTCTCCTACGAGCAGTACTTC.

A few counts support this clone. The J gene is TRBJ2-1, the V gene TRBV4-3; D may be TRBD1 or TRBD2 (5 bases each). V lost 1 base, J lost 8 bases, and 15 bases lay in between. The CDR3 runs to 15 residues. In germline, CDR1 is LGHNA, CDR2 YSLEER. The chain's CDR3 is CASSQGQGVGDEQFF. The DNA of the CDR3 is TGCGCCAGCAGCCAAGGCCAGGGAGTTGGCGATGAGCAGTTCTTC.

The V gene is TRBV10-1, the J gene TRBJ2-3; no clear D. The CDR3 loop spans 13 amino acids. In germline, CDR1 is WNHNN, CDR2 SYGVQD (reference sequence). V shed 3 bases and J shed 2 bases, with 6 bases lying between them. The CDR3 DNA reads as TGCGCCAGCAGTGACTCCTTCACAGATACGCAGTATTTT. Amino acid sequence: CASSDSFTDTQYF.

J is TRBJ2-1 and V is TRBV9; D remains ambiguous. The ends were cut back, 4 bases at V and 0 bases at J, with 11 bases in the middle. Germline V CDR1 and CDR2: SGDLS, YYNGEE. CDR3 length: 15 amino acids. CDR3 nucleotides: TGTGCCAGCAGCCCCACCCTGAGCTCCTACAATGAGCAGTTCTTC. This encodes CASSPTLSSYNEQFF.

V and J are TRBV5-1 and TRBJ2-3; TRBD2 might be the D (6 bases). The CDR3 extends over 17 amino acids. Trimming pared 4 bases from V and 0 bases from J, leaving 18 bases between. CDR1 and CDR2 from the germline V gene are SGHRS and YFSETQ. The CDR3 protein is CASSPEGTSGSTDTQYF. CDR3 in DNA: TGCGCCAGCAGCCCAGAGGGGACTTCTGGGAGCACAGATACGCAGTATTTT.

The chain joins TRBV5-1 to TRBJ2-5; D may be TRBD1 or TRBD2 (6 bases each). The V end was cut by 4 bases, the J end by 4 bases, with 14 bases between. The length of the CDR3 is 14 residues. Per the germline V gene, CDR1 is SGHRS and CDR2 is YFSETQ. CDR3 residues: CASSQGGPAETQYF. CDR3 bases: TGCGCCAGCAGCCAAGGGGGGCCCGCAGAGACCCAGTACTTC.

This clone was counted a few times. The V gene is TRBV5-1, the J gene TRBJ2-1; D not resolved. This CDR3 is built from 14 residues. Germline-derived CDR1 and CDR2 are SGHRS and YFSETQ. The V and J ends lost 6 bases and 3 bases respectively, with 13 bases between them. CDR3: CASTPSTGYNEQFF. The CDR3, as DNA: TGCGCCAGCACCCCAAGCACGGGCTACAATGAGCAGTTCTTC.

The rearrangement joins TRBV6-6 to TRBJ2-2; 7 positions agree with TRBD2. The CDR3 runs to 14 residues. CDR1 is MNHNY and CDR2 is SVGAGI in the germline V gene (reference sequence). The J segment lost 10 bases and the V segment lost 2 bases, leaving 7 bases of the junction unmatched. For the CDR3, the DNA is TGTGCCAGCAGTTACGCCCCCCTAGCGGTGGAGCTGTTTTTT. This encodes CASSYAPLAVELFF.

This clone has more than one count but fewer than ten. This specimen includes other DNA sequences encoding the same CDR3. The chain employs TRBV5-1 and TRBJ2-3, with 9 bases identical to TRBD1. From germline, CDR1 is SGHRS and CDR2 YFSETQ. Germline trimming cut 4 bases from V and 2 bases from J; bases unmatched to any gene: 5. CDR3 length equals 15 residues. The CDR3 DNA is TGCGCCAGCAGCGCCGGGACAGGGATCACAGATACGCAGTATTTT. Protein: CASSAGTGITDTQYF.

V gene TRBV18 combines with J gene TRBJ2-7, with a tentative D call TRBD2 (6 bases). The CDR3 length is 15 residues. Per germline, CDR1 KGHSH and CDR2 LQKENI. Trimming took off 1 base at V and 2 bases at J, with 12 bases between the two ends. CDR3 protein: CASSPQGGGAYEQYF. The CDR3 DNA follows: TGTGCCAGCTCACCACAGGGAGGAGGGGCCTACGAGCAGTACTTC.

CDR3 region: CASSLNSPNTEAFF. CDR3 sequence (DNA): TGTGCCAGCAGCTTGAATAGCCCTAACACTGAAGCTTTCTTT. The V and J genes are TRBV7-2 and TRBJ1-1; D is uncertain. Trimming cost V 3 bases and J 2 bases, with 10 bases left between them. Germline lookup yields CDR1 SGHTA and CDR2 FQGNSA. CDR3 length equals 14 residues.

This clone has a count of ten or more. The CDR3 is CASRRTGSTEAFF. CDR3 DNA sequence: TGTGCCAGTAGGAGGACAGGGAGTACTGAAGCTTTCTTT. J is TRBJ1-1 and V is TRBV19; the match to TRBD1 covers 8 bases. Per the germline V gene, CDR1 is LNHDA and CDR2 is SQIVND (reference sequence). The CDR3 is made up of 13 amino acids. After removal of 6 bases from V and 5 bases from J, the junction contained 5 bases not matched to a gene.

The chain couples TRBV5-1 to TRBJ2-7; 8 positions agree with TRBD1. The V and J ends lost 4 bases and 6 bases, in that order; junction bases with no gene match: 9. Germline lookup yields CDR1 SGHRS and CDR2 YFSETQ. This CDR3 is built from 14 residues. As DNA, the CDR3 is TGCGCCAGCAGCCTTCCGGGACAGGTCCTCGAGCAGTACTTC. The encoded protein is CASSLPGQVLEQYF. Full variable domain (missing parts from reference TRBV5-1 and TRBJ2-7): KAGVTQTPRYLIKTRGQQVTLSCSPISGHRSVSWYQQTPGQGLQFLFEYFSETQRNKGNFPGRFSGRQFSNSRSEMNVSTLELGDSALYLCASSLPGQVLEQYFGPGTRLTVT.

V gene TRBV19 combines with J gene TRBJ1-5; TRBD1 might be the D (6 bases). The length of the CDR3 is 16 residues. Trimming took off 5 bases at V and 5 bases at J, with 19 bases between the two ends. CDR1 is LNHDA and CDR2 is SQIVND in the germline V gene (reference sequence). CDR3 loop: CASSRSGDTSHQPQHF. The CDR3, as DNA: TGTGCCAGTAGTCGGAGTGGGGACACAAGTCATCAGCCCCAGCATTTT.

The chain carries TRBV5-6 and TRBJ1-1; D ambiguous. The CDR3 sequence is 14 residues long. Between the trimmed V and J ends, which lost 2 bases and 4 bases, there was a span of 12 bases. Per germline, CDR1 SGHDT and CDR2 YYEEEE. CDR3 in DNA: TGTGCCAGCAGCTTCGTGACGGTGGGCACTGAAGCTTTCTTT. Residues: CASSFVTVGTEAFF.

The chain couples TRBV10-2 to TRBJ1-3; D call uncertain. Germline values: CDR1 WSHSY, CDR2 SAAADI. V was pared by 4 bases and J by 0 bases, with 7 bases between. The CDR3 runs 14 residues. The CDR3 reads CASSAGGSGNTIYF. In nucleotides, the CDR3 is TGCGCCAGCAGTGCCGGAGGCTCTGGAAACACCATATATTTT.

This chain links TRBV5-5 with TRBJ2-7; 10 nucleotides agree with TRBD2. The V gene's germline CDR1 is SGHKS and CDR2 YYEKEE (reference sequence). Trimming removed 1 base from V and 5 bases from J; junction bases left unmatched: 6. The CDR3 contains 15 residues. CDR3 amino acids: CASSLYQAGGDEQYF. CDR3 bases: TGTGCCAGCAGCTTGTATCAAGCGGGAGGGGACGAGCAGTACTTC.

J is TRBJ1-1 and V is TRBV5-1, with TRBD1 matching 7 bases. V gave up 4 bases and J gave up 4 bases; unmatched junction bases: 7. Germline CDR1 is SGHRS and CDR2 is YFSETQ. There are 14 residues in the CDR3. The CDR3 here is CASSPRQGTTEAFF. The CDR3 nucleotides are TGCGCCAGCAGCCCTCGACAGGGTACCACTGAAGCTTTCTTT.

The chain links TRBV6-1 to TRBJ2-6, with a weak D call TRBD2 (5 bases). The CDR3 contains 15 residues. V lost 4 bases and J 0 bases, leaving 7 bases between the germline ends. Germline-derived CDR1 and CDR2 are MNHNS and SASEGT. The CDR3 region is CASSVRDSGANVLTF. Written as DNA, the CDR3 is TGTGCCAGCAGTGTACGGGACTCTGGGGCCAACGTCCTGACTTTC.

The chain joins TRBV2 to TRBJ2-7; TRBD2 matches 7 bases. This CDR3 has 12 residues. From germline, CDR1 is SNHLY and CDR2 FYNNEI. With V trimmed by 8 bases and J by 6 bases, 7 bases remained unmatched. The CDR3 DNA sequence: TGTGCCAGCTCATGGGGGGGAGGCGAGCAGTACTTC. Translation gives CASSWGGGEQYF.

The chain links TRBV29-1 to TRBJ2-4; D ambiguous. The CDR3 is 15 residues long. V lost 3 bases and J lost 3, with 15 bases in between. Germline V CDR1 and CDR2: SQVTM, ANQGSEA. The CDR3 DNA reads TGCAGCGTTGACGGCGACACCTTTGACAAAAACATTCAGTACTTC. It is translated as CSVDGDTFDKNIQYF.